What follows are 27 T cell receptor beta chains derived from one specimen sequenced in a study of CD4 T cells in relation to SARS-CoV-2 and coronaviruses (dated by TCRdb to the early 2020s). The library was built by means of the immunoSEQ multiplex PCR assay. Entries here come from immuneACCESS through TCRdb and include only in-frame sequences with V and J called. Some clones fail to appear in such tables; in the studies checked, an unresolved V gene covers under half of the shortfall, and the cause of the remainder is unknown. The sample yields about 22,000 clones; around 72% were counted once. The ten biggest clones cover roughly a sixth of the sample. CD4+ T cells from unexposed donors were collected before the COVID-19 pandemic (2011-2018). Following 10 days of culture, the EasySep CD4+ T cell isolation kit was used to isolate CD4+ T cells. No antigen has been assigned to these receptors. Input material: CD4+ T cells from PBMCs, cultured in vitro. These receptors all stem from a human donor in good health.

This chain joins TRBV7-9 and TRBJ2-1; D not certain. Germline values: CDR1 SEHNR, CDR2 FQNEAQ (reference sequence). Trimming removed 2 bases at V and 6 bases at J, with 14 bases between. The CDR3 runs to 15 residues. This CDR3 reads CASSLILQSGNEQFF. In DNA, the CDR3 is TGTGCCAGCAGCTTAATACTCCAATCGGGCAATGAGCAGTTCTTC.

The CDR3 nucleotides read TGTGCCAGCAGCTTAACCAATAACTATGGCTACACCTTC. It yields the protein CASSLTNNYGYTF. The chain links TRBV5-4 to TRBJ1-2; unclear D gene. Per the germline V gene, CDR1 is SGHNT and CDR2 is YYREEE (reference sequence). Trimming cost V 2 bases and J 1 base, with 6 bases left between them. This CDR3 has 13 amino acids.

The chain joins TRBV29-1 to TRBJ1-2; possibly TRBD1 for D (6 bases). Trimming removed 7 bases at V and 0 bases at J, with 15 bases between. This CDR3 spans 14 amino acids. Per the germline V gene, CDR1 is SQVTM and CDR2 is ANQGSEA. CDR3 in amino acids: CSADSPGANYGYTF. The DNA of the CDR3 is TGCAGCGCGGACAGTCCAGGCGCTAACTATGGCTACACCTTC.

The chain links TRBV27 to TRBJ2-5; 8 nucleotides line up with TRBD2. Trimming removed 6 bases from V and 0 bases from J; junction bases left unmatched: 9. The CDR3 has 16 residues. From germline, CDR1 is MNHEY and CDR2 SMNVEV (reference sequence). The CDR3 protein is CASSPGRAGDQETQYF. Written as DNA, the CDR3 is TGTGCCAGCAGCCCCGGGAGGGCGGGAGACCAAGAGACCCAGTACTTC.

The chain carries TRBV5-1 and TRBJ2-2, with TRBD1 matching 8 bases. Germline CDR1 is SGHRS and CDR2 is YFSETQ. This CDR3 comprises 15 residues. J lost 5 bases, V lost 5 bases, and 8 bases had no gene match. CDR3 bases: TGCGCCAGCAGTCCGAGAACAGGGGGGACCGGGGAGCTGTTTTTT. Its translation is CASSPRTGGTGELFF.

The chain uses TRBV7-9 and TRBJ2-7, with D perhaps assigned TRBD1 or TRBD2 (5 bases each). Per germline, CDR1 SEHNR and CDR2 FQNEAQ (reference sequence). V gave up 1 base and J gave up 7 bases, with 11 bases separating them. The CDR3 contains 13 residues. In DNA form, the CDR3 reads TGTGCCAGCAGCTTAGGAGAGGGGCGGGAGCAGTACTTC. Translated: CASSLGEGREQYF.

This clone has only one observation. V is TRBV7-2 and J is TRBJ2-7; weak D call: TRBD1 (6 bases). This CDR3 is 12 amino acids long. The germline V gene encodes CDR1 SGHTA and CDR2 FQGNSA. V was trimmed by 1 base and J by 7 bases, leaving 8 bases between them. The DNA of the CDR3 is TGTGCCAGCAGCTTAGACCAGGGGGAGCAGTACTTC. Its protein product is CASSLDQGEQYF.

This chain uses TRBV5-1 with TRBJ1-2; no reliable D call. The germline V gene encodes CDR1 SGHRS and CDR2 YFSETQ. V was pared by 0 bases and J by 6 bases, with 15 bases between. This CDR3 is 15 amino acids long. DNA of the CDR3: TGCGCCAGCAGCTTGGCCAGAGGGCAGTACCATGGCTACACCTTC. Translated: CASSLARGQYHGYTF.

The chain recombines TRBV9 with TRBJ2-1, with a tentative D call TRBD2 (6 bases). The CDR3 totals 15 residues. Germline-derived CDR1 and CDR2 are SGDLS and YYNGEE. V lost 4 bases to trimming and J lost 7 bases, with 18 bases between them. Here the CDR3 reads CASSPSRDARNEQFF. CDR3 nucleotides: TGTGCCAGCAGCCCATCGCGGGACGCGCGGAATGAGCAGTTCTTC.

The table lists this clone with a few counts. One end of the junction is discordant with germline, which a read error may explain. The chain recombines TRBV5-4 with TRBJ1-1, with no clear D. The CDR3 covers 13 residues. Germline assignment: CDR1 SGHNT and CDR2 YYREEE (reference sequence). The CDR3 region is CASSLDVDTEAFF. The CDR3 nucleotides are TGTGCCAGCAGTTTGGACGTGGACACTGAAGCTTTCTTT.

This chain connects TRBV30 to TRBJ2-3; D unclear. This CDR3 comprises 13 residues. V lost 3 bases, J lost 1 base, and 8 bases lay in between. The germline gives CDR1 GTSNPN, CDR2 SVGIG (reference sequence). DNA for the CDR3: TGTGCCTGGAGAATATCAGGCACAGATACGCAGTATTTT. This codes for CAWRISGTDTQYF.

The rearrangement links TRBV6-2 or TRBV6-3 to TRBJ1-3; D may be TRBD1 (5 bases). V lost 2 bases and J 2 bases, leaving 7 bases between the germline ends. Germline loops: CDR1 MNHEY, CDR2 SVGEGT. The CDR3 covers 14 residues. CDR3 residues: CASSYGGPGNTIYF. The CDR3 bases are TGTGCCAGCAGTTACGGGGGACCTGGAAACACCATATATTTT.

The genes are TRBV5-1 and TRBJ2-3, with D unclear. In germline, CDR1 is SGHRS, CDR2 YFSETQ. The CDR3 has 12 residues. V was pared by 2 bases and J by 5 bases, with 6 bases between. The CDR3 loop reads CASSFSRDTQYF. DNA of the CDR3: TGCGCCAGCAGCTTTTCACGAGATACGCAGTATTTT.

This clone showed up just a few times. J is TRBJ2-7 and V is TRBV4-3; 8 nucleotides match TRBD1. Looked up from germline, CDR1 is LGHNA and CDR2 is YSLEER. This CDR3 contains 14 residues. Trimming removed 1 base from V and 4 bases from J; junction bases left unmatched: 3. CDR3 bases: TGCGCCAGCAGCCAAGCGCAGGGGGCGTACGAGCAGTACTTC. Its protein is CASSQAQGAYEQYF.

This clone was detected once. The chain has TRBV4-3 and TRBJ2-1; TRBD2 agrees at 15 bases. Looked up from germline, CDR1 is LGHNA and CDR2 is YSLEER. J lost 0 bases, V lost 3 bases, and 3 bases had no gene match. The length of the CDR3 is 18 residues. The CDR3 region has the DNA TGCGCCAGCAGCCAGGGACTAGCGGGGGGTAGCTCCTACAATGAGCAGTTCTTC. Its translation is CASSQGLAGGSSYNEQFF.

The V and J genes are TRBV3-1 (or the pseudogene TRBV3-2) and TRBJ1-2, with D perhaps TRBD1 (6 bases). V lost 8 bases to trimming and J lost 4 bases, with 17 bases between them. The CDR3 runs to 14 residues. Per the germline V gene, CDR1 is LGHDT and CDR2 is YNNKEL (reference sequence). The CDR3 loop reads CASQRARGGYGYTF. Here the CDR3 DNA reads TGTGCCAGCCAAAGGGCCAGAGGGGGCTATGGCTACACCTTC.

This sequence joins TRBV12-3 or TRBV12-4 and TRBJ1-1; D is possibly TRBD1 (5 bases). Trimming pared 2 bases from V and 8 bases from J, leaving 12 bases between. CDR3 length equals 13 residues. CDR3 sequence: CASSLRGGAEAFF. Written as DNA, the CDR3 is TGTGCCAGCAGTTTAAGGGGAGGTGCGGAAGCTTTCTTT.

The chain has TRBV6-5 and TRBJ1-5; D is unclear. The CDR3 is 15 amino acids. Germline lookup yields CDR1 MNHEY and CDR2 SVGAGI. V was cut by 0 bases and J by 0 bases, with 6 bases left in between. The CDR3, as DNA: TGTGCCAGCAGTTACTCTAGATATAGCAATCAGCCCCAGCATTTT. Its translation: CASSYSRYSNQPQHF.

The sample holds a few counts of this clone. J is TRBJ1-2 and V is TRBV4-1; D remains unclear. The CDR3 is made up of 15 amino acids. The V end lost 0 bases, the J end lost 5 bases, and 13 bases lay between the germline ends. Germline loops: CDR1 MGHRA, CDR2 YSYEKL. The DNA of the CDR3 is TGCGCCAGCAGCCAAGACACGTCCCTTTCATATGGCTACACCTTC. Residues: CASSQDTSLSYGYTF.

The chain carries TRBV16 and TRBJ1-1; no reliable D call. The CDR3 sequence is 14 residues long. V shed 0 bases and J shed 2 bases, with 7 bases lying between them. The germline V gene has CDR1 KGHSY and CDR2 FQNENV. CDR3 DNA sequence: TGTGCCAGCAGCCAATCGGCCGTTAACACTGAAGCTTTCTTT. It translates to CASSQSAVNTEAFF.

This chain joins TRBV5-3 and TRBJ2-7; 7 nucleotides agree with TRBD2. TRBV5-3 is sorted into the ORF group, with uncertain function. The CDR3 has 12 amino acids. After removal of 4 bases from V and 3 bases from J, the junction contained 1 base not matched to a gene. The CDR3 loop reads CARSGRGYEQYF. The CDR3 DNA reads TGTGCCAGAAGCGGGAGGGGCTACGAGCAGTACTTC.

This chain uses TRBV5-8 with TRBJ2-3; D unclear. The CDR3 extends over 12 amino acids. Trimming left V 4 bases short and J 9 bases short, with 12 bases between. CDR1 and CDR2 (germline): SGHTS, YDEGEE. The CDR3 DNA reads as TGTGCCAGCAGCCAAGCCCCCCAGACGCAGTATTTT. It translates to CASSQAPQTQYF.

V usage is TRBV10-2 and J usage is TRBJ1-2; maybe TRBD1 (5 bases). Germline V gives CDR1 WSHSY, CDR2 SAAADI. There are 15 residues in the CDR3. The V end lost 2 bases, the J end lost 7 bases, and 17 bases lay between the germline ends. The CDR3 protein is CASSEVLAGQSGYTF. CDR3 nucleotides: TGCGCCAGCAGTGAGGTTTTGGCAGGGCAAAGTGGCTACACCTTC.

This clone was counted between two and nine times. V and J are TRBV5-4 and TRBJ2-3; 10 bases fit TRBD2. Trimming at V came to 4 bases and at J to 2 bases, leaving 7 bases not matched to a gene. The V gene's germline CDR1 is SGHNT and CDR2 YYREEE (reference sequence). The CDR3 runs to 16 residues. CDR3 sequence: CASSTRAGGTTDTQYF. DNA of the CDR3: TGTGCCAGCAGCACCAGAGCGGGGGGGACCACAGATACGCAGTATTTT.

The chain carries TRBV25-1 and TRBJ1-2; 7 nucleotides line up with TRBD1. V lost 1 base and J lost 9; bases outside the gene matches: 11. This CDR3 has 15 amino acids. Germline V CDR1 and CDR2: MGHDK, SYGVNS. Here the CDR3 DNA reads TGTGCCAGCAGTGAATTTGGAGGGGGCGCCGAAAGCTACACCTTC. It translates to CASSEFGGGAESYTF.

The chain has TRBV7-2 and TRBJ2-1, with 9 bases lining up with TRBD2. CDR1 SGHTA and CDR2 FQGNSA come from the germline V gene. The CDR3 consists of 15 residues. V shed 4 bases, J shed 9 bases, and the junction held 10 bases outside the gene matches. CDR3 in amino acids: CASSSPGLAGSEQFF. The CDR3 DNA is TGTGCCAGCAGCTCCCCAGGGCTAGCGGGGTCTGAGCAGTTCTTC.

This clone was recorded a few times. This sequence joins TRBV19 and TRBJ2-7; 9 nucleotides align to TRBD1. V lost 5 bases to trimming and J lost 2 bases; unmatched junction nucleotides: 4. This CDR3 region has 14 residues. Germline assignment: CDR1 LNHDA and CDR2 SQIVND (reference sequence). The CDR3 DNA reads TGTGCCAGTAGTGTACAGGGGGCCCCCTACGAGCAGTACTTC. Translating it yields CASSVQGAPYEQYF. Complete variable domain (other parts from reference TRBV19 and TRBJ2-7): DGGITQSPKYLFRKEGQNVTLSCEQNLNHDAMYWYRQDPGQGLRLIYYSQIVNDFQKGDIAEGYSVSREKKESFPLTVTSAQKNPTAFYLCASSVQGAPYEQYFGPGTRLTVT.